The rows below give T cell receptor beta chains drawn from one sample of a study of shared clonotypes between healthy human individuals. Generated by immunoSEQ multiplex PCR, the TCRdb table keeps only in-frame clones and is missing some. The repertoire includes roughly 2.1 million clones, approximately 94% of them detected once, and 1.5% to 2% sits in the top ten. Material for sequencing was naive CD8+ T cells from PBMCs. The receptors come from a man between 18 and 29 years old in good health. Some clones in this sample may be carry-over from other donors' samples. Each CDR3 is given with its conserved first and last residue. D genes are given only for firm matches. Clone sizes are given selectively: once, few, many, or a class where the clone is expanded.

cdr3_nt,cdr3_aa,d_call,clone_size,v_call,j_call
TGTGCCACCAGCAGCTCTGCGGGGCTAGTGCGCAATGAGCAGTTCTTC,CATSSSAGLVRNEQFF,.,.,TRBV15,TRBJ2-1
TGTGCCAGCAGCCCGGGGAAGTCCTACGAGCAGTACTTC,CASSPGKSYEQYF,.,.,TRBV6-1,TRBJ2-7
TGTGCCAGCAGCTTAGAATTTTTCTCCAGTATAGGCACTGAAGCTTTCTTT,CASSLEFFSSIGTEAFF,.,.,TRBV11-2,TRBJ1-1
TGTGCCACCCAAGCGGGAGGGGAGGCCTACGAGCAGTACTTC,CATQAGGEAYEQYF,TRBD2,once,TRBV6-5,TRBJ2-7
TGTGCCAGCAGCGTAGTGGGGGAGTGGTCGTACAATGAGCAGTTCTTC,CASSVVGEWSYNEQFF,.,.,TRBV9,TRBJ2-1
TGTGCCAGCAGTCCGTCGACAGGGATTAACTATGGCTACACCTTC,CASSPSTGINYGYTF,TRBD1,once,TRBV6-5,TRBJ1-2
TGTGCCAGCAGGGAGGGGCATGAAGCTTTCTTT,CASREGHEAFF,.,.,TRBV28,TRBJ1-1
TGTGCCAGCAGTTTGCTTAACAATGAGCAGTTCTTC,CASSLLNNEQFF,.,.,TRBV27,TRBJ2-1
TGTGCCAGCAGTTTCCAGGGGGCGGGCGAGCAGTACTTC,CASSFQGAGEQYF,TRBD1,.,TRBV27,TRBJ2-7
TGCGCCAGCAGCCAGGTTAGCGGGAGGGCCGGCAATGAGCAGTTCTTC,CASSQVSGRAGNEQFF,TRBD2,.,TRBV4-1,TRBJ2-1
TGTGCCAGCAGTTTTCCGGGGGAGGGCCCCTACGAGCAGTACTTC,CASSFPGEGPYEQYF,TRBD2,.,TRBV28,TRBJ2-7
TGTGCCAGCAGCCCACAGGGTTATGGCTACACCTTC,CASSPQGYGYTF,.,.,TRBV6-5,TRBJ1-2